Below are 13 T cell receptor beta chains sequenced from a single sample in a study of blood T cells in healthy people across ages. Next came a second PCR, run for about 7 to 12 cycles, which used a sample-barcoded 5' primer along with a J-beta primer mix. TCRdb fed the 5' RACE reads into MiXCR, producing one record per CDR3 protein. Of hundreds of thousands of distinct CDR3 sequences listed, approximately 49% were seen once; the top ten hold 25% to 35%. Sequencing was done on a sample of blood. The receptors here all came from a woman aged 60-70 years in good health.

The CDR3 coding sequence is TGTGCCAGCAGCGATCCGGGACTAGCCAACCACGAGCAGTACTTC. This sequence encodes CASSDPGLANHEQYF. This rearrangement joins TRBV7-3 to TRBJ2-7, with 9 positions matching TRBD2. The CDR3 contains 15 residues. With 5 bases clipped from V and 5 bases from J, the junction kept 10 bases outside the gene matches. The germline CDR1 and CDR2 sequences are SGHTA and FQGTGA. Together with reference TRBV7-3 and TRBJ2-7, the CDR3 gives the full variable domain: GAGVSQTPSNKVTEKGKYVELRCDPISGHTALYWYRQSLGQGPEFLIYFQGTGAADDSGLPNDRFFAVRPEGSVSTLKIQRTERGDSAVYLCASSDPGLANHEQYFGPGTRLTVT.

V gene TRBV4-3 combines with J gene TRBJ2-1, with 11 bases matching TRBD1. Unmatched junction bases numbered 8, after V lost 0 bases and J lost 7 bases. This CDR3 spans 17 amino acids. Germline values: CDR1 LGHNA, CDR2 YSLEER. The CDR3 region has the DNA TGCGCCAGCAGCCAAGAGCCCGGACAGGGGGCGAGGAATGAGCAGTTCTTC. Its protein product is CASSQEPGQGARNEQFF.

In the case of this clonotype: One junction end disagrees with the germline gene, perhaps due to a read error. The J gene is TRBJ2-1, the V gene TRBV15; tentatively, D is TRBD2 (5 bases). Germline-derived CDR1 and CDR2 are LNHNV and YYDKDF (reference sequence). CDR3 length equals 13 residues. As DNA, the CDR3 is TGTGTCACCAGCAGGCCCGGGAACAATGAGCAGTTCTTC. Translated, it gives CVTSRPGNNEQFF.

The gene calls are TRBV3-1 and TRBJ2-3; D is perhaps TRBD1 (7 bases). This CDR3 has 18 residues. Trimming stripped 0 bases from V and 2 bases from J, with 18 bases between. The V gene's germline CDR1 is LGHDT and CDR2 YNNKEL (reference sequence). The CDR3: CASSQDPRDSRFTDTQYF. The CDR3 DNA sequence: TGTGCCAGCAGCCAAGACCCGCGGGACAGCCGTTTCACAGATACGCAGTATTTT.

The gene calls are TRBV20-1 and TRBJ2-5; D gene unclear. This CDR3 has 11 amino acids. Germline lookup yields CDR1 DFQATT and CDR2 SNEGSKA (reference sequence). Trimming removed 6 bases at V and 11 bases at J, with 16 bases between. In DNA, the CDR3 is TGCAGTGCCCCGTGGGTTGATGAGCAGTACTTC. Its protein product is CSAPWVDEQYF.

V and J are TRBV7-2 and TRBJ2-5; maybe TRBD2 (6 bases). The germline gives CDR1 SGHTA, CDR2 FQGNSA. This CDR3 has 12 residues. Trimming left V 6 bases short and J 5 bases short, with 10 bases between. CDR3 sequence (DNA): TGTGCCAGCAGTCGGACTATTGAGACCCAGTACTTC. Amino acid sequence: CASSRTIETQYF. Variable domain in full (rest from reference TRBV7-2 and TRBJ2-5): GAGVSQSPSNKVTEKGKDVELRCDPISGHTALYWYRQSLGQGLEFLIYFQGNSAPDKSGLPSDRFSAERTGGSVSTLTIQRTQQEDSAVYLCASSRTIETQYFGPGTRLLVL.

V is TRBV20-1 and J is TRBJ2-6, with D possibly being TRBD2 (6 bases). V was clipped by 2 bases and J by 4 bases, with 12 bases between them. The CDR3 is 15 residues long. Germline CDR1 DFQATT, CDR2 SNEGSKA (reference sequence). The CDR3: CSARPRGSGANVLTF. CDR3 bases: TGCAGTGCTAGACCCCGGGGGTCCGGGGCCAACGTCCTGACTTTC.

The rearrangement uses TRBV5-5 and TRBJ2-7; perhaps TRBD1 as D (6 bases). Germline CDR1 and CDR2: SGHKS and YYEKEE (reference sequence). Trimming shortened V by 2 bases and J by 6 bases, and 12 bases separated the two germline ends. This CDR3 has 13 residues. The CDR3 coding sequence is TGTGCCAGCAGCTTTTTACAGGGACGCGAGCAGTACTTC. Protein sequence: CASSFLQGREQYF.

The rearrangement links TRBV24-1 to TRBJ2-1, with 7 bases aligning to TRBD2. The CDR3 length is 13 residues. V dropped 2 bases and J dropped 7; count of bases not matched to a gene: 1. Germline CDR1 reads KGHDR; CDR2 reads SFDVKD. The CDR3 region is CATSDWTRNEQFF. CDR3 nucleotide sequence: TGTGCCACCAGTGATTGGACTAGAAATGAGCAGTTCTTC.

The CDR3 sequence is CASSLGRDRNTQYF. The CDR3 DNA sequence: TGTGCCAGCAGCTTAGGCCGGGATAGAAATACGCAGTATTTT. This chain joins TRBV7-2 and TRBJ2-3; D might be TRBD2 (5 bases). V gave up 1 base and J gave up 7 bases, with 12 bases separating them. Germline CDR1 SGHTA, CDR2 FQGNSA. This CDR3 region has 14 residues.

J is TRBJ2-7 and V is TRBV29-1, with D tentatively TRBD1 (6 bases). The ends were cut back, 7 bases at V and 6 bases at J, with 13 bases in the middle. Germline CDR1 SQVTM, CDR2 ANQGSEA. The CDR3 contains 11 residues. CDR3 sequence reads: CSGYRDTEQYF. DNA for the CDR3: TGCAGCGGCTACCGGGACACCGAGCAGTACTTC.

The table lists this clonotype with a few counts. This sequence joins TRBV5-1 and TRBJ1-1; unclear D gene. Germline assignment: CDR1 SGHRS and CDR2 YFSETQ. CDR3 length: 15 residues. V was pared by 4 bases and J by 1 base, with 14 bases between. In DNA form, the CDR3 reads TGCGCCAGCAGCCAGCACGTACCTGGGAACACTGAAGCTTTCTTT. Protein sequence: CASSQHVPGNTEAFF.

In this sample, this clonotype turned up many times. The chain employs TRBV5-1 and TRBJ1-2; D call uncertain. Trimming cost V 0 bases and J 7 bases, with 7 bases left between them. Per germline, CDR1 SGHRS and CDR2 YFSETQ. CDR3 length: 12 residues. The CDR3: CASSLDASGYTF. The CDR3 DNA sequence: TGCGCCAGCAGCTTGGATGCATCTGGCTACACCTTC.